The T cell receptor (beta chain) described here comes from a study of shared T cell receptors in the human thymus (dated by TCRdb to the early 2020s). Concerning the study at large: The study examined how self-reactive, shared T-cell receptor alpha chains are generated in the human thymus.

The library was prepared using the immunoSEQ multiplex PCR assay. Imported from immuneACCESS, the table was reduced by TCRdb to in-frame sequences with V and J called. These copies leave out some clones; in studies compared against another copy, an unresolved V gene accounts for under half, and the cause of the remainder is not known. The sample contains more than 550,000 clones, over 75% of them found a single time. The top ten constitute around 0.01% of the sample. Trimming removed 2 bases from V and 6 bases from J; the gene matches leave 15 bases unexplained. From a lookup of the germline V gene, CDR1 and CDR2 are MGHRA and YSYEKL. Its CDR3 holds 17 amino acids, cysteine through phenylalanine. Of the read, only the CDR3 DNA is kept; its 51 bases are in frame from base 1. Concerning this clone itself: Its target antigen remains unknown. The input lacks base qualities; no much larger clone sits a single base away.

These sequences were also reported in another study, on human thymus T cells. As the second publication notes: Immunologically healthy infants undergoing open corrective cardiac surgery for congenital heart defects in Finland were used as donors. The thymus tissue came from surgical resects taken out during corrective cardiac surgery. Usage of V and J gene segments appeared to be biased in both the thymic and the peripheral blood repertoires. The related research reported highly overlapping thymic TCR repertoires among unrelated individuals. The study used 7 to 9 infant thymus samples plus four related peripheral blood samples to characterize TCR alpha and beta repertoires. The cohort included a handful of male and two female infants, with donor ages spanning 7 to 244 days. Thymocytes were released mechanically from tissue and stored at -70 °C as pellets of roughly 9.5-32 million cells. A QIAsymphony instrument was used to extract genomic DNA from the frozen cell pellets. TCRB and TCRAD loci were amplified from a standardized quantity of quality-controlled genomic DNA using the immunoSEQ multiplex PCR assay. Amplicons spanned the V(D)J region at a length sufficient to cover the CDR3 and identify V and J genes. Amplicon sequencing was performed on an Illumina platform through the commercial immunoSEQ service. Primer bias and sequencing errors were corrected as previously described, and TCRAD and TCRB definitions were based on the IMGT database. immunoSEQ Analyzer 3.0 and VDJTools were used for repertoire analysis, which covered basic statistics, V/J segment usage, diversity estimates, rarefaction and pairwise overlap. Chao1, ChaoE, Efron-Thisted, Shannon and inverse Simpson indices were used to estimate diversity, which was also estimated on datasets down-sampled to the smallest sample. Repertoire overlap was assessed by strict matching of CDR3 nucleotide sequence, V gene and J gene, and clustering was done by Jaccard-based multidimensional scaling. On average, around 780,000 unique TCRB clonotypes were obtained from thymus samples, compared with 70,000 to 100,000 from blood samples.

Sequencing input: thymocytes. The rearranged segments are TRBV4-1 and TRBJ1-2; 7 nucleotides in the junction match TRBD1. The source is a girl under three years old with a congenital heart defect. Donor details come from another sample of the same person, matched by shared clones. CDR3 region: CASSQLACEGAINGYTF. The nucleotide sequence reads as follows: TGCGCCAGCAGCCAATTGGCGTGTGAGGGGGCAATCAATGGCTACACCTTC.